The source of this T cell receptor (beta chain) is a study of blood T cell repertoires in COVID-19. Study at large: COVID-19 samples from acute and convalescent phases originated in the United States, Italy and Spain. Sample material is recorded as cDNA or gDNA derived from T cells, B-cell-depleted T cells, or PBMCs.

As originally analysed: Nucleated cell counts were estimated from reference gene primer amplification. Profiled with immunoSEQ multiplex PCR; TCRdb holds only in-frame clones, not every one. The DNA gave D and trimming, while V, J and clone size come from that table. The data contain about 330,000 clones, approximately 85% of them singletons. This CDR3 is built from 12 residues. V lost 3 bases, J lost 8 bases, and 3 bases stayed unmatched. Germline V gene data show CDR1 as LNHDA and CDR2 as SQIVND (reference sequence). The chain recombines TRBV19 with TRBJ2-7, with 8 bases fitting TRBD1. The clonotype originates from a human donor in a cohort sampled during active COVID-19. The sample comprised peripheral blood. In nucleotides, the CDR3 is TGTGCCAGTAGTATTGACAGGGGCAAGCAGTACTTC. Encoded protein: CASSIDRGKQYF.